This TCR beta chain was documented in a study of blood T cell repertoires in COVID-19. Study information: COVID-19 samples from acute and convalescent phases originated in the United States, Italy and Spain. PBMCs, B-cell-depleted T cells, or T cells were the source of the cDNA or gDNA that made up the material.

This clone came up a few times. The assay was immunoSEQ multiplex PCR, and TCRdb's table has in-frame clones only and misses some. Among approximately 330,000 clones listed, roughly 87% were seen once. The Seattle patients joined while their infection was active and were tracked longitudinally afterward. The source of this sequence is a man aged 25-40 years with COVID-19, enrolled during active disease. Sequenced input: peripheral blood.

The CDR3 sequence is CASSEYQGTGETQYF. The CDR3 DNA reads as TGTGCCAGCAGTGAATACCAGGGGACGGGAGAGACCCAGTACTTC. The chain joins TRBV6-1 to TRBJ2-5, with D possibly TRBD1 on 6 matching bases. V was trimmed by 2 bases and J by 4 bases, leaving 14 bases between them. The CDR3 loop spans 15 amino acids. Germline V gives CDR1 MNHNS, CDR2 SASEGT.